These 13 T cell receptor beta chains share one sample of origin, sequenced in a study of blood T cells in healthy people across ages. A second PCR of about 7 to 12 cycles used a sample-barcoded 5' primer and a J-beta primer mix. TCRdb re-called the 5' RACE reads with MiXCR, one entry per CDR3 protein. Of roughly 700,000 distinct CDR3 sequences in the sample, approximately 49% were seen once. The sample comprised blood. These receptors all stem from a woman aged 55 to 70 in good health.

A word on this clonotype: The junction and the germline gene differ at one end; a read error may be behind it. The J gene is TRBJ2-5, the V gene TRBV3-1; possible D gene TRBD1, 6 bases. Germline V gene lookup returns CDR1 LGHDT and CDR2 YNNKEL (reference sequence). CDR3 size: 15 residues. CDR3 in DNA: TGTGCTAGCAGCCAAGCGGACAGAGCCTCGGGGACCCAGTACTTC. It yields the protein CASSQADRASGTQYF.

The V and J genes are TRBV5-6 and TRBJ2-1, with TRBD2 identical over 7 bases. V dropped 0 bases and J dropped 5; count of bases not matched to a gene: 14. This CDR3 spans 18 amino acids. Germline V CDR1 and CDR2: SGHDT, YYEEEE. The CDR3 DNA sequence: TGTGCCAGCAGCTTGGTGATTGCGGGAGTAGGCCGGGACAATGAGCAGTTCTTC. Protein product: CASSLVIAGVGRDNEQFF.

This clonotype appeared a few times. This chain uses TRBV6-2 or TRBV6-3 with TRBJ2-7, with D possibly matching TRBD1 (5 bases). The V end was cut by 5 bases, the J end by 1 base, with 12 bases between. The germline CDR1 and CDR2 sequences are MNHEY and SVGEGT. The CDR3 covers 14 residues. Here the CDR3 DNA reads TGTGCCAGCAGTGACCCGACAGTTTCCTACGAGCAGTACTTC. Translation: CASSDPTVSYEQYF.

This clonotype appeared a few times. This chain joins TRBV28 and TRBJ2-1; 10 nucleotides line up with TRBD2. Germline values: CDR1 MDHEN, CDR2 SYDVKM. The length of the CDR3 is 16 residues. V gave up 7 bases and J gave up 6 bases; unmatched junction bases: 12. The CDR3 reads CASTVGGAGGANEQFF. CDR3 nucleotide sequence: TGTGCCAGCACCGTCGGTGGAGCGGGAGGGGCCAATGAGCAGTTCTTC.

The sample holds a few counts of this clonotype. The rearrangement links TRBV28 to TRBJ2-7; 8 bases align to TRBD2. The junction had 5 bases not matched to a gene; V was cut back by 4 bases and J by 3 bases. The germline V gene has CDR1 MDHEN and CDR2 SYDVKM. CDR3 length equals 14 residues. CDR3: CASSWGAGGYEQYF. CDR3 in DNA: TGTGCCAGCAGTTGGGGTGCGGGAGGCTACGAGCAGTACTTC.

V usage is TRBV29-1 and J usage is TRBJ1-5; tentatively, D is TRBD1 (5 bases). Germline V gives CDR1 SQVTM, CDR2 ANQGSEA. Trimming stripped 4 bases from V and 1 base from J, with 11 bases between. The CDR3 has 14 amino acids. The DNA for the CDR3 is TGCAGCGTTGCGGGAGGGGAAAGCAATCAGCCCCAGCATTTT. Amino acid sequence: CSVAGGESNQPQHF.

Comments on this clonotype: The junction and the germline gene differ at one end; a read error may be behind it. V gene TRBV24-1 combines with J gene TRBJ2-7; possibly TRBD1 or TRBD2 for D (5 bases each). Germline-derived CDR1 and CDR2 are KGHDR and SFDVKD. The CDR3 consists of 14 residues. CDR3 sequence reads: CTTSDPGPPYEQYF. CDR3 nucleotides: TGTACCACCAGTGATCCGGGACCTCCTTACGAGCAGTACTTC.

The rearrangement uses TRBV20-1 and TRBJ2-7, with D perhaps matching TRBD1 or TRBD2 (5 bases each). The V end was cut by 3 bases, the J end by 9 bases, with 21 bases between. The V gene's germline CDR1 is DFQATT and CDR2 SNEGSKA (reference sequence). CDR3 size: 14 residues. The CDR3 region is CSASGALNKPLQYF. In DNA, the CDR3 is TGCAGTGCTAGCGGGGCCCTTAATAAGCCCCTGCAGTACTTC.

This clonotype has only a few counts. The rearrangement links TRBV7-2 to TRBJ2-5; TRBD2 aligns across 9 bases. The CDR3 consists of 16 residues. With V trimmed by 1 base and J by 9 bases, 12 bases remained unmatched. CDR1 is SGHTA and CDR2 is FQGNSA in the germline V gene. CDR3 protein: CASSLEAGGKRAAQYF. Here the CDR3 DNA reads TGTGCCAGCAGCTTAGAAGCGGGAGGCAAACGGGCGGCCCAGTACTTC.

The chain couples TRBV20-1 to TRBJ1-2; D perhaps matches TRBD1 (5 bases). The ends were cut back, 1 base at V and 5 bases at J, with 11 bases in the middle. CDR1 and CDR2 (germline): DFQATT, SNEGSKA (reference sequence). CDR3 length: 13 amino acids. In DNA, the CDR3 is TGCAGTGCTAGAGGGGGACGAGCATATGGCTACACCTTC. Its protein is CSARGGRAYGYTF.

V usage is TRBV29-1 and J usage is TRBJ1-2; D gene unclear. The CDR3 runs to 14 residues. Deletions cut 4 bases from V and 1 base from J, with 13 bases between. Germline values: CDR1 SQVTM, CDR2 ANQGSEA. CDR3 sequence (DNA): TGCAGCGTTGCGAGTGGCAGCCTTAACTATGGCTACACCTTC. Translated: CSVASGSLNYGYTF.

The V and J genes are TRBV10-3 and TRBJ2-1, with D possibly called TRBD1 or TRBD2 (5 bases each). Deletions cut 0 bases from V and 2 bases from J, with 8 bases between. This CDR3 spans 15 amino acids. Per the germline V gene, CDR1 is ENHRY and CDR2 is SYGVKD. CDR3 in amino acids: CAISESGGTYNEQFF. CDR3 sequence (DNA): TGTGCCATCAGTGAGTCTGGGGGAACCTACAATGAGCAGTTCTTC.

CDR3 sequence (DNA): TGCAGCGTAGGACAGGGTGGGGTTGCGGAGCAGTTCTTC. Translated, it gives CSVGQGGVAEQFF. The rearrangement links TRBV29-1 to TRBJ2-1; 8 bases match TRBD1. This CDR3 contains 13 residues. V shed 6 bases, J shed 10 bases, and the junction held 11 bases outside the gene matches. Germline V lookup: CDR1 SQVTM, CDR2 ANQGSEA.